This T cell receptor beta chain was sequenced for a study of CD8 T cells in Susac syndrome. Study results and caveats: A relatively small number of individuals underwent TCR sequencing and HLA analysis.

The CDR3 loop spans 15 amino acids. Germline loops: CDR1 SGHDT, CDR2 YYEEEE. V lost 5 bases and J 4 bases, leaving 16 bases between the germline ends. RNA, at about 0.5 to 1 ug, was reverse transcribed with random hexamers. Across 54 Vbeta and 13 Jbeta, immunoSEQ multiplex PCR amplified TCR beta CDR3. TCRdb reanalysed the immunoSEQ multiplex PCR reads using MiXCR and keeps one entry per CDR3 protein. The sample shows roughly 110,000 distinct CDR3 sequences, just under 95% of them seen only once. On this clonotype: Its specificity is not known.

TCR beta sequencing covered blood CD8+ and CD4+ T cells. The sequence came from a human donor in good health. This chain uses TRBV5-6 with TRBJ1-3; D ambiguous. Material for sequencing was CD8+ T cells from PBMCs. CDR3 DNA sequence: TGTGCCAGCAGTTGGAGGCAGGCGGGGGGAAACACCATATATTTT. Its protein product is CASSWRQAGGNTIYF.